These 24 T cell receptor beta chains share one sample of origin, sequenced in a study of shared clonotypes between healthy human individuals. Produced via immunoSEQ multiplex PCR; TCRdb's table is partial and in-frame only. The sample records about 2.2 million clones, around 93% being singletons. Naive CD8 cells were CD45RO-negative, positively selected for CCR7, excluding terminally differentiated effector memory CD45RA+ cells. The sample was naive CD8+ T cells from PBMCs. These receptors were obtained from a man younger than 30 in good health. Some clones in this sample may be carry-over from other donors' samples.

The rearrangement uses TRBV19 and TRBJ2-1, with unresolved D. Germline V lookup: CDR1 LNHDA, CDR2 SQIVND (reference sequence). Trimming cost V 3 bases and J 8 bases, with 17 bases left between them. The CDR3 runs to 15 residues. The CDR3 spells CASSISANRYDEQFF. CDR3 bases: TGTGCCAGTAGTATCTCGGCCAATCGTTATGATGAGCAGTTCTTC.

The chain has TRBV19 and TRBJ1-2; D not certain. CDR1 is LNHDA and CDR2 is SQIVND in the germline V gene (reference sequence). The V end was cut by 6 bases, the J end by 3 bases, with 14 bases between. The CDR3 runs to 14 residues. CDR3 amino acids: CASRVVGSYYGYTF. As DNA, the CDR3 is TGTGCCAGTAGAGTAGTGGGCAGCTACTATGGCTACACCTTC.

CDR3 loop: CASSLLRRMNTEAFF. CDR3 in DNA: TGTGCCAGCAGCTTATTGAGGCGGATGAACACTGAAGCTTTCTTT. The rearrangement joins TRBV7-3 to TRBJ1-1; D remains ambiguous. CDR3 size: 15 residues. Trimming removed 2 bases from V and 0 bases from J, with 10 bases in between. The germline V gene has CDR1 SGHTA and CDR2 FQGTGA.

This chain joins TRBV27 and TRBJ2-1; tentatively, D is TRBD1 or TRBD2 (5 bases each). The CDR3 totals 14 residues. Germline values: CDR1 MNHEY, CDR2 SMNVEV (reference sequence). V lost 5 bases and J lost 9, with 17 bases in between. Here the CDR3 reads CASSTGTRGVEQFF. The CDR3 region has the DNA TGTGCCAGCAGTACCGGGACCCGGGGCGTTGAGCAGTTCTTC.

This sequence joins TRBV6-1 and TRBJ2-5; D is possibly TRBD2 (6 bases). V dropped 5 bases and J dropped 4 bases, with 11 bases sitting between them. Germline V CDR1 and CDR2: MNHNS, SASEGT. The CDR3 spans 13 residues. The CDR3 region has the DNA TGTGCCAGCAGTCCTACTAGCAGAGAGACCCAGTACTTC. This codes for CASSPTSRETQYF.

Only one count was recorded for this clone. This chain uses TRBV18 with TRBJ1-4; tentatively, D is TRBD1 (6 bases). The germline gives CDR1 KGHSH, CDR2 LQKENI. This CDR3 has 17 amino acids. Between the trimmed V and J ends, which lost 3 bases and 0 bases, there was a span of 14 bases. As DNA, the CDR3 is TGTGCCAGCTCACCCCGCGACAGGAACCCAACTAATGAAAAACTGTTTTTT. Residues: CASSPRDRNPTNEKLFF.

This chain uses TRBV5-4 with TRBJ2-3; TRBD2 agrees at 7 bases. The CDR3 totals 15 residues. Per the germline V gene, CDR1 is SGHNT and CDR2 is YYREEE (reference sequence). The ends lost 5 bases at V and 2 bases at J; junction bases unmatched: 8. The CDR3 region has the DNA TGTGCCAGCAGGCTGCTAGCGGCGGTCACAGATACGCAGTATTTT. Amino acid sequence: CASRLLAAVTDTQYF.

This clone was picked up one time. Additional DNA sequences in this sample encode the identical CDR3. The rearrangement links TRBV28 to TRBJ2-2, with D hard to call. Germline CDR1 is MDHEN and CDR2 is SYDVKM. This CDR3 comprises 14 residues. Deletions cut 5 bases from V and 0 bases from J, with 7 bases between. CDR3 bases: TGTGCCAGCAGTCCCGGCCCGAACACCGGGGAGCTGTTTTTT. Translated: CASSPGPNTGELFF. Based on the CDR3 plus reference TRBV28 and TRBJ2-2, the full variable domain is DVKVTQSSRYLVKRTGEKVFLECVQDMDHENMFWYRQDPGLGLRLIYFSYDVKMKEKGDIPEGYSVSREKKERFSLILESASTNQTSMYLCASSPGPNTGELFFGEGSRLTVL.

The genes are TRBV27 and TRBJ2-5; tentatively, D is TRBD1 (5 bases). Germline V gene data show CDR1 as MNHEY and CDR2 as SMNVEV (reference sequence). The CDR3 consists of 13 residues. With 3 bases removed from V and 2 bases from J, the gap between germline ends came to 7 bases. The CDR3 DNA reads TGTGCCAGCAGTTTCAGGGATCAAGAGACCCAGTACTTC. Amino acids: CASSFRDQETQYF.

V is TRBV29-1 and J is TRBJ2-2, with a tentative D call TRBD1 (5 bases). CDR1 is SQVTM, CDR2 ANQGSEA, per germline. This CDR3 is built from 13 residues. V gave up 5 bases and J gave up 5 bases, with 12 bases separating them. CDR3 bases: TGCAGCGTTCCCAGGGTCGGGACCGGGGAGCTGTTTTTT. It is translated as CSVPRVGTGELFF.

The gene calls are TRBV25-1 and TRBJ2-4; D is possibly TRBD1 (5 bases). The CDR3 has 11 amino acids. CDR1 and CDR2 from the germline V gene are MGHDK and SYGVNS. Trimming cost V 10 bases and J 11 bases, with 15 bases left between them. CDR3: CATAAGLFQYF. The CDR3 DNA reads TGTGCCACCGCCGCAGGGCTTTTTCAGTACTTC.

The CDR3 region is CASSLSSGTRYEQFF. CDR3 bases: TGTGCCAGCAGTTTATCTAGCGGGACTCGATACGAGCAGTTCTTC. This chain uses TRBV27 with TRBJ2-1; 8 bases match TRBD2. Trimming removed 0 bases from V and 10 bases from J; junction bases left unmatched: 8. CDR3 size: 15 residues. CDR1 and CDR2 (germline): MNHEY, SMNVEV (reference sequence).

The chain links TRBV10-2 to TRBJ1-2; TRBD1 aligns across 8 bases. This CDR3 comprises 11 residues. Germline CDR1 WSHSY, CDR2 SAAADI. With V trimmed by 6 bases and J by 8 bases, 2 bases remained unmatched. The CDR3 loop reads CASSSGGGYTF. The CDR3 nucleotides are TGCGCCAGCAGCTCAGGGGGCGGCTACACCTTC.

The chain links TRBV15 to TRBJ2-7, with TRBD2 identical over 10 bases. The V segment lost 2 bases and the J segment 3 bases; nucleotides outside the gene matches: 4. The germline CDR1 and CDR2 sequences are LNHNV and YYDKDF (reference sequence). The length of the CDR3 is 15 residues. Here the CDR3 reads CATSRKREGLYEQYF. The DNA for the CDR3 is TGTGCCACCAGCAGAAAGCGGGAGGGCCTCTACGAGCAGTACTTC. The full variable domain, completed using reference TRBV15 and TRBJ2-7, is DAMVIQNPRYQVTQFGKPVTLSCSQTLNHNVMYWYQQKSSQAPKLLFHYYDKDFNNEADTPDNFQSRRPNTSFCFLDIRSPGLGDTAMYLCATSRKREGLYEQYFGPGTRLTVT.

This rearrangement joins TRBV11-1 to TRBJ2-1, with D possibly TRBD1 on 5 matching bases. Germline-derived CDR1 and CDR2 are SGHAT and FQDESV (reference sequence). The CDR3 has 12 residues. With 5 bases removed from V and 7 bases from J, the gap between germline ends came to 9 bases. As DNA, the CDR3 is TGTGCCAGCAGCCCCCGACAGAATGAGCAGTTCTTC. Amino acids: CASSPRQNEQFF.

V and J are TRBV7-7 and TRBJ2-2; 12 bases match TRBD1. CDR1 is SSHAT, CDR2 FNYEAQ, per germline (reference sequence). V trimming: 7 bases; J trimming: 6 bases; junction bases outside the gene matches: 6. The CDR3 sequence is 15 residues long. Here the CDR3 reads CASKEGTGGPGELFF. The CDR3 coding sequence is TGTGCCAGCAAGGAAGGGACAGGGGGCCCCGGGGAGCTGTTTTTT.

The CDR3 sequence is CASSPSGKGETQYF. The CDR3 coding sequence is TGTGCCAGCAGTCCTAGCGGGAAGGGTGAGACCCAGTACTTC. The J gene is TRBJ2-5, the V gene TRBV7-9; 9 bases align to TRBD2. V trimming: 6 bases; J trimming: 5 bases; junction bases outside the gene matches: 7. The CDR3 covers 14 residues. Germline V lookup: CDR1 SEHNR, CDR2 FQNEAQ (reference sequence).

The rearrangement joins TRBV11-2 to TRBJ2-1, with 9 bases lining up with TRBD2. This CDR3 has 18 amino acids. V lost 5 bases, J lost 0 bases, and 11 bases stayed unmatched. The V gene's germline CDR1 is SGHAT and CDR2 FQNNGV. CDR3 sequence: CASSPRLAASGSYNEQFF. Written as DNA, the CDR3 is TGTGCCAGCAGCCCAAGACTAGCGGCCTCGGGCTCCTACAATGAGCAGTTCTTC.

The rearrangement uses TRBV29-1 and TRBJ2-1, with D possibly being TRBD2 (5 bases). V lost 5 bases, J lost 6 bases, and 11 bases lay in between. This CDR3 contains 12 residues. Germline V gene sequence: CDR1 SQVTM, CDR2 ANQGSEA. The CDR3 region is CSVLLGSNEQFF. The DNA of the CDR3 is TGCAGCGTTCTCCTGGGGAGCAATGAGCAGTTCTTC.

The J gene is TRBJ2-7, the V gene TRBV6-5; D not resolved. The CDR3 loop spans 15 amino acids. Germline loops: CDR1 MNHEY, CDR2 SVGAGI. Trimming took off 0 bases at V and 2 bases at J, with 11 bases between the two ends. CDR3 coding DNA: TGTGCCAGCAGTTACTCCTTCGGCCTCCCCTACGAGCAGTACTTC. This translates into CASSYSFGLPYEQYF.

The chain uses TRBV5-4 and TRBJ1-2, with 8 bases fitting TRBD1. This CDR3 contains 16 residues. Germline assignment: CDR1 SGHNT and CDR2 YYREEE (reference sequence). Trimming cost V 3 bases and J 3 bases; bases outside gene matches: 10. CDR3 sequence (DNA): TGTGCCAGCAGCTCGGGAGGACAGGGTATGGACTATGGCTACACCTTC. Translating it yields CASSSGGQGMDYGYTF.

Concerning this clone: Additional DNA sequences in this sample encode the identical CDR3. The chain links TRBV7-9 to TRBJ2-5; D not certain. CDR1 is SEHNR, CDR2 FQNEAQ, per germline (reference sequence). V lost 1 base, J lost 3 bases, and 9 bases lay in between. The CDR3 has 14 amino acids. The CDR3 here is CASSLGGLKETQYF. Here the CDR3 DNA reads TGTGCCAGCAGCTTAGGAGGCTTAAAAGAGACCCAGTACTTC.

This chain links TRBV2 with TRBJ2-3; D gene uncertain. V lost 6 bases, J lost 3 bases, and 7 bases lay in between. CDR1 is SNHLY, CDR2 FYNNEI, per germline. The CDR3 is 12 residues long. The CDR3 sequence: CASRDGTDTQYF. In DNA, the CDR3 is TGTGCCAGCAGGGACGGGACAGATACGCAGTATTTT.

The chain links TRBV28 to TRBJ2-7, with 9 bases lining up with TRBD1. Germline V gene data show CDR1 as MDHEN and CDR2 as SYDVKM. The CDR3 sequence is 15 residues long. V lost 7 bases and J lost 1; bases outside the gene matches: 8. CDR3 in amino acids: CASTQTGTGSYEQYF. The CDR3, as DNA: TGTGCCAGCACCCAGACCGGGACAGGGTCCTACGAGCAGTACTTC.